This is a list of T cell receptor beta chains from one sample in a study of T cells in Graves' hyperthyroidism and ophthalmopathy. TCRdb reprocessed the multiplex PCR reads via MiXCR and lists one record per CDR3 protein. The sample has under 750,000 distinct CDR3 sequences, around 20% seen once. Sample: blood. These receptor sequences come from a woman between 45 and 60 years old with Graves' hyperthyroidism that later progressed to Graves' ophthalmopathy. Both conserved end residues are part of each CDR3. Fields, in order: J gene, D gene, clone size, V gene, CDR3 protein, CDR3 DNA. D genes are given only for firm matches. Not all rows give a size; the values are once, few, many and, for expanded clones, a class.

TRBJ1-2 | . | . | TRBV20-1 | CSANSDRPYGYTF | TGCAGTGCTAACAGCGACAGGCCCTATGGCTACACCTTC
TRBJ1-1 | . | few | TRBV6-1 | CASSNLGHRMNTEAFF | TGTGCCAGCAGTAACCTGGGACATCGGATGAACACTGAAGCTTTCTTT
TRBJ2-1 | . | many | TRBV6-1 | CASSWGTRDNEQFF | TGTGCCAGCAGTTGGGGGACACGGGACAATGAGCAGTTCTTC
TRBJ1-1 | . | once | TRBV19 | CASSMTSREAFF | TGTGCCAGTAGTATGACAAGTAGAGAAGCTTTCTTT
TRBJ2-7 | TRBD1 | many | TRBV27 | CASSLWTGGTYEQYF | TGTGCCAGCAGTTTGTGGACAGGGGGAACCTACGAGCAGTACTTC
TRBJ2-3 | . | few | TRBV20-1 | CSASISGTDTQYF | TGCAGTGCAAGTATTTCGGGCACAGATACGCAGTATTTT
TRBJ1-6 | TRBD1 | . | TRBV5-1 | CASSMGDSPNSPLHF | TGCGCCAGCAGCATGGGGGACAGTCCTAATTCACCCCTCCACTTT
TRBJ2-5 | . | many | TRBV18 | CASSPPERPTLQYF | TGTGCCAGCTCACCACCGGAGCGGCCGACTCTCCAGTACTTC
TRBJ2-5 | . | . | TRBV5-6 | CASSSGRGRIRTTQYF | TGTGCCAGCAGCTCGGGACGGGGGCGGATCAGGACGACCCAGTACTTC
TRBJ1-4 | . | . | TRBV9 | CASSVGAGGGNEKLFF | TGTGCCAGCAGCGTAGGGGCTGGTGGGGGTAATGAAAAACTGTTTTTT
TRBJ1-2 | TRBD1 | . | TRBV27 | CASGTDRGLAYGYTF | TGTGCCAGCGGCACGGACAGGGGGCTTGCCTATGGCTACACCTTC
TRBJ1-5 | . | few | TRBV6-5 | CASSADFGNQPQHF | TGTGCCAGCAGTGCGGATTTCGGGAATCAGCCCCAGCATTTT
TRBJ1-2 | . | many | TRBV27 | CASSTVRENYGYTF | TGTGCCAGCAGTACAGTTCGGGAGAACTATGGCTACACCTTC
TRBJ2-7 | TRBD2 | many | TRBV7-8 | CASSSLGLAGGSSYEQYF | TGTGCCAGCAGCTCGCTCGGACTAGCGGGGGGGAGCTCCTACGAGCAGTACTTC
TRBJ1-1 | TRBD1 | few | TRBV7-9 | CASSLEVTGGTEAFF | TGTGCCAGCAGCTTAGAGGTGACAGGGGGCACTGAAGCTTTCTTT
TRBJ2-7 | TRBD1 | many | TRBV20-1 | CSARGETGTSYEQYF | TGCAGTGCTAGAGGAGAGACAGGGACCTCCTACGAGCAGTACTTC
TRBJ1-3 | . | many | TRBV5-1 | CASSLRQGSGNTIYF | TGCGCCAGCAGCTTGAGGCAGGGCTCTGGAAACACCATATATTTT
TRBJ1-1 | TRBD1 | many | TRBV2 | CASTAGDRLRTEAFF | TGTGCCAGCACTGCTGGGGACAGGCTTCGTACTGAAGCTTTCTTT
TRBJ2-5 | TRBD1 | . | TRBV7-9 | CASSSPTGIETQYF | TGTGCCAGCAGCTCACCGACAGGGATCGAGACCCAGTACTTC
TRBJ1-4 | . | . | TRBV6-1 | CASSDFLLGEKLFF | TGTGCCAGCAGTGATTTTCTACTGGGAGAAAAACTGTTTTTT
TRBJ2-3 | TRBD2 | few | TRBV20-1 | CSPWHSGEETQYF | TGCAGTCCCTGGCATAGCGGGGAGGAGACGCAGTATTTT
TRBJ2-1 | TRBD2 | many | TRBV3-1 | CASSQGLAGGYNEQFF | TGTGCCAGCAGCCAAGGCCTAGCGGGGGGGTACAATGAGCAGTTCTTC
TRBJ1-5 | TRBD1 | many | TRBV12-3/TRBV12-4 | CASSSKGQGYQPQHF | TGTGCCAGCAGTTCCAAGGGACAGGGGTATCAGCCCCAGCATTTT
TRBJ2-7 | TRBD2 | . | TRBV4-2 | CASSQGLAGHEQYF | TGTGCCAGCAGCCAGGGGCTAGCGGGCCACGAGCAGTACTTC
TRBJ2-7 | TRBD1 | many | TRBV12-3/TRBV12-4 | CASSAVPGTAYEQYF | TGTGCCAGCAGTGCGGTCCCCGGGACAGCCTACGAGCAGTACTTC
TRBJ2-3 | TRBD2 | few | TRBV27 | CASSYGLAGPTDTQYF | TGTGCCAGCAGTTACGGACTAGCGGGCCCCACAGATACGCAGTATTTT
TRBJ2-3 | . | few | TRBV6-1 | CASSPLGSGTDTQYF | TGTGCCAGCAGCCCCCTAGGGAGTGGCACAGATACGCAGTATTTT
TRBJ1-1 | . | many | TRBV20-1 | CSARDLRAGLEAFF | TGCAGTGCTAGAGATCTGCGGGCAGGGCTTGAAGCTTTCTTT
TRBJ1-6 | TRBD1 | many | TRBV12-3/TRBV12-4 | CASNRGRSSYNSPLHF | TGTGCCAGCAACAGGGGACGGAGCTCCTATAATTCACCCCTCCACTTT
TRBJ2-6 | . | few | TRBV20-1 | CSAPLSGANVLTF | TGCAGTGCCCCACTATCTGGGGCCAACGTCCTGACTTTC
TRBJ2-3 | . | many | TRBV3-1 | CASSQDLGGSLTLDTQYF | TGTGCCAGCAGCCAAGATCTGGGCGGGTCCCTGACGTTGGATACGCAGTATTTT
TRBJ2-5 | TRBD2 | many | TRBV11-2 | CASRPTGAGGRETQYF | TGTGCCAGCAGACCGACGGGGGCGGGGGGACGGGAGACCCAGTACTTC
TRBJ2-7 | TRBD1 | . | TRBV27 | CASSFQTGWEQYF | TGTGCCAGCAGTTTTCAGACAGGGTGGGAGCAGTACTTC
TRBJ2-1 | TRBD2 | few | TRBV27 | CASLLAGGNNEQFF | TGTGCCAGCCTACTAGCGGGGGGTAACAATGAGCAGTTCTTC
TRBJ2-7 | TRBD1 | many | TRBV18 | CASSPGTGVNEQYF | TGTGCCAGCAGTCCCGGGACAGGGGTAAACGAGCAGTACTTC
TRBJ2-7 | . | many | TRBV7-6 | CASSPDSGEQYF | TGTGCCAGCAGCCCGGACAGTGGCGAGCAGTACTTC